A single sample gave rise to the 5 T cell receptor beta chains below, sequenced in a study of T cell repertoires in cytomegalovirus infection. TCRdb re-called the reads through MiXCR, storing one row per CDR3 protein. In the table there are hundreds of thousands of distinct CDR3 sequences, around a third of which are singletons. Which antigens these TCRs recognize remains unknown. The sample was cultured PBMCs, taken from culture after CMV antigen stimulation. The receptors originated from a human donor in good health (CMV status not recorded). Some clones in this sample may be carry-over from other donors' samples.

This clonotype was counted only a few times. J is TRBJ2-2 and V is TRBV7-6, with D hard to call. Germline CDR1 is SGHVS and CDR2 is FNYEAQ. Trimming shortened V by 4 bases and J by 5 bases, and 8 bases separated the two germline ends. This CDR3 has 13 residues. This CDR3 reads CASSSRLTGELFF. In nucleotides, the CDR3 is TGTGCCAGCAGCTCGCGTTTGACCGGGGAGCTGTTTTTT.

The chain links TRBV5-6 to TRBJ1-1; D is perhaps TRBD1 (5 bases). The V end lost 4 bases, the J end lost 3 bases, and 10 bases lay between the germline ends. This CDR3 has 13 amino acids. Germline V gene lookup returns CDR1 SGHDT and CDR2 YYEEEE. Here the CDR3 reads CASSGGVYTEAFF. The CDR3 region has the DNA TGTGCCAGCAGCGGAGGGGTTTACACTGAAGCTTTCTTT.

The rearrangement joins TRBV7-9 to TRBJ2-1, with 8 bases lining up with TRBD1. CDR3 length: 14 amino acids. After removal of 10 bases from V and 4 bases from J, the junction contained 9 bases not matched to a gene. Looked up from germline, CDR1 is SEHNR and CDR2 is FQNEAQ (reference sequence). The CDR3 loop is CAIPTGVGYNEQFF. The DNA for the CDR3 is TGTGCCATCCCGACAGGGGTGGGATACAATGAGCAGTTCTTC.

J is TRBJ2-7 and V is TRBV7-2; the match to TRBD1 covers 10 bases. Trimming took 6 bases from V and 1 from J; bases not matched to a gene: 12. Germline V gives CDR1 SGHTA, CDR2 FQGNSA. The CDR3 consists of 17 residues. The CDR3 coding sequence is TGTGCCAGCAGTTACGGTTCACGGACAGGGGGATCCTACGAGCAGTACTTC. This sequence encodes CASSYGSRTGGSYEQYF. Looking up the rest from reference TRBV7-2 and TRBJ2-7 gives the full variable domain: GAGVSQSPSNKVTEKGKDVELRCDPISGHTALYWYRQSLGQGLEFLIYFQGNSAPDKSGLPSDRFSAERTGGSVSTLTIQRTQQEDSAVYLCASSYGSRTGGSYEQYFGPGTRLTVT.

This clonotype occurred many times. The chain recombines TRBV7-2 with TRBJ1-3, with no clear D. Germline V lookup: CDR1 SGHTA, CDR2 FQGNSA. The CDR3 is 12 residues long. Trimming cost V 5 bases and J 8 bases, with 10 bases left between them. The CDR3 DNA follows: TGTGCCAGCAGCCCTCGGCGGGACACCATATATTTT. This codes for CASSPRRDTIYF.